This paragraph reports one T cell receptor beta chain. TCRdb re-called the RT-PCR reads through MiXCR, storing one row per CDR3 protein. The sample lists 650,000 to 800,000 distinct CDR3 sequences; 12% to 15% were seen once. Trimming took off 2 bases at V and 4 bases at J, with 12 bases between the two ends. Looked up from germline, CDR1 is LGHNA and CDR2 is YSLEER. The CDR3 loop spans 15 amino acids. This sequence joins TRBV4-3 and TRBJ1-5; weak D call: TRBD1 (5 bases). Sequenced material: memory CD4+ T cells from blood. This receptor was identified in a female donor in good health, serving as a healthy control. CDR3 bases: TGCGCCAGCAGCCAAAGTGGGGCAGAGAATCAGCCCCAGCATTTT. It specifies CASSQSGAENQPQHF.